These 26 T cell receptor beta chains were sequenced from one sample in a study of CD8 T cells in Susac syndrome. Reverse transcription of roughly 0.5 to 1 ug RNA was performed with random hexamers. TCRdb passed the immunoSEQ multiplex PCR reads through MiXCR, listing each CDR3 protein once. The sample carries 150,000 to 200,000 distinct CDR3 sequences, approximately 95% recorded once. What was sequenced was CD8+ T cells from PBMCs. All receptors come from a human donor with Susac syndrome.

The rearrangement links TRBV19 to TRBJ2-2; a weak D match, TRBD1 (5 bases). This CDR3 has 15 amino acids. Germline assignment: CDR1 LNHDA and CDR2 SQIVND (reference sequence). Trimming removed 5 bases at V and 1 base at J, with 11 bases between. CDR3 coding DNA: TGTGCCAGTAGTTCCCGACAGCGGAACACCGGGGAGCTGTTTTTT. Residues: CASSSRQRNTGELFF.

The rearrangement links TRBV20-1 to TRBJ2-7; 9 bases are a match to TRBD2. Unmatched junction bases numbered 11, after V lost 4 bases and J lost 7 bases. Germline V gene lookup returns CDR1 DFQATT and CDR2 SNEGSKA (reference sequence). The CDR3 extends over 14 amino acids. In DNA form, the CDR3 reads TGCAGTGCTACTCAGGCGGGGGGGCCGATTGAGCAGTACTTC. It specifies CSATQAGGPIEQYF.

This chain uses TRBV6-5 with TRBJ2-5; 10 nucleotides match TRBD2. Germline V gives CDR1 MNHEY, CDR2 SVGAGI. Trimming removed 0 bases from V and 2 bases from J; junction bases left unmatched: 9. The CDR3 extends over 18 amino acids. The CDR3 here is CASSYSGTSENSQETQYF. DNA of the CDR3: TGTGCCAGCAGTTACTCCGGGACTAGCGAGAATTCACAAGAGACCCAGTACTTC.

The V gene is TRBV5-6, the J gene TRBJ1-6; D gene ambiguous. The CDR3 consists of 14 residues. V was pared by 2 bases and J by 1 base, with 4 bases between. Germline assignment: CDR1 SGHDT and CDR2 YYEEEE. The CDR3 DNA reads TGTGCCAGCAGCTTCGGTTCCTATAATTCACCCCTCCACTTT. Translation: CASSFGSYNSPLHF. The full variable domain, completed using reference TRBV5-6 and TRBJ1-6, is DAGVTQSPTHLIKTRGQQVTLRCSPKSGHDTVSWYQQALGQGPQFIFQYYEEEERQRGNFPDRFSGHQFPNYSSELNVNALLLGDSALYLCASSFGSYNSPLHFGNGTRLTVT.

This chain connects TRBV9 to TRBJ2-2; D might be TRBD1 (5 bases). Germline V gene lookup returns CDR1 SGDLS and CDR2 YYNGEE. This CDR3 has 15 amino acids. Trimming took 4 bases from V and 0 from J, leaving 10 bases between them. In DNA, the CDR3 is TGTGCCAGCAGCTTAGGGGTTCCGAACACCGGGGAGCTGTTTTTT. Translating gives CASSLGVPNTGELFF.

The chain is built from TRBV5-6 and TRBJ2-7; D may be TRBD1 or TRBD2 (5 bases each). The V end lost 5 bases, the J end lost 4 bases, and 10 bases lay between the germline ends. There are 12 residues in the CDR3. Per the germline V gene, CDR1 is SGHDT and CDR2 is YYEEEE. The CDR3 sequence: CASRRGPYEQYF. CDR3 nucleotide sequence: TGTGCCAGCAGGAGGGGTCCTTACGAGCAGTACTTC.

The chain carries TRBV9 and TRBJ2-2, with a tentative D call TRBD1 (6 bases). V gave up 0 bases and J gave up 3 bases, with 15 bases separating them. Germline V CDR1 and CDR2: SGDLS, YYNGEE. This CDR3 contains 17 residues. Written as DNA, the CDR3 is TGTGCCAGCAGCGTAGATAAGGCCAGGGGCGACACCGGGGAGCTGTTTTTT. Protein product: CASSVDKARGDTGELFF.

In DNA form, the CDR3 reads TGTGCCAGCGCCCCTGTAGCGGGTAGCTCCTACAATGAGCAGTTCTTC. Amino acid sequence: CASAPVAGSSYNEQFF. The chain combines TRBV7-3 with TRBJ2-1; 7 nucleotides agree with TRBD2. The germline V gene encodes CDR1 SGHTA and CDR2 FQGTGA. This CDR3 contains 16 residues. The V gene end was trimmed by 8 bases and the J gene end by 0 bases; junction bases not matched to a gene: 10.

The chain uses TRBV29-1 and TRBJ2-1, with 10 bases aligning to TRBD1. The trim removed 6 bases at V and 9 bases at J, leaving 11 bases unmatched. The CDR3 sequence is 14 residues long. Germline V lookup: CDR1 SQVTM, CDR2 ANQGSEA. This CDR3 is CSVLPGQGSSEQFF. CDR3 bases: TGCAGCGTGCTACCGGGACAGGGGTCTAGTGAGCAGTTCTTC.

This clonotype has just one count. The gene calls are TRBV11-2 and TRBJ2-2; D gene unclear. This CDR3 spans 15 amino acids. Trimming pared 1 base from V and 1 base from J, leaving 7 bases between. Per germline, CDR1 SGHAT and CDR2 FQNNGV. As DNA, the CDR3 is TGTGCCAGCAGCTTAGTAAACGAGAACACCGGGGAGCTGTTTTTT. Translating gives CASSLVNENTGELFF.

The V gene is TRBV12-3 or TRBV12-4, the J gene TRBJ1-1; D is unresolved. With 6 bases removed from V and 0 bases from J, the gap between germline ends came to 11 bases. The CDR3 has 14 amino acids. The CDR3 protein is CASSLPVLNTEAFF. The CDR3 DNA reads TGTGCCAGCAGCCTCCCAGTTTTGAACACTGAAGCTTTCTTT.

This chain connects TRBV27 to TRBJ2-7; 10 nucleotides agree with TRBD1. CDR1 and CDR2 from the germline V gene are MNHEY and SMNVEV (reference sequence). The CDR3 extends over 15 amino acids. The V segment lost 7 bases and the J segment 3 bases; nucleotides outside the gene matches: 9. The DNA of the CDR3 is TGTGCCAGCAAGCTCAGACAGGGGGCCGACTACGAGCAGTACTTC. It specifies CASKLRQGADYEQYF.

The chain joins TRBV27 to TRBJ2-5; D is uncertain. Germline V gene data show CDR1 as MNHEY and CDR2 as SMNVEV (reference sequence). The CDR3 totals 13 residues. V was shortened by 3 bases and J by 1 base, with 6 bases between the two germline ends. CDR3 nucleotide sequence: TGTGCCAGCAGTTTGACCCTCCAAGAGACCCAGTACTTC. Protein: CASSLTLQETQYF.

DNA of the CDR3: TGTGCCAGCAGGCAGCCAGCGGGATCCTACAATGAGCAGTTCTTC. Its translation is CASRQPAGSYNEQFF. V gene TRBV6-5 combines with J gene TRBJ2-1, with 7 bases that match TRBD2. Germline V gives CDR1 MNHEY, CDR2 SVGAGI. The V segment lost 6 bases and the J segment 1 base; nucleotides outside the gene matches: 6. The CDR3 extends over 15 amino acids.

The J gene is TRBJ1-5, the V gene TRBV28; TRBD1 matches at 7 bases. CDR1 is MDHEN, CDR2 SYDVKM, per germline. The CDR3 loop spans 16 amino acids. Losses at the gene ends were 7 bases for V and 0 bases for J; bases not matched to a gene: 9. The CDR3 DNA sequence: TGTGCCAGCAATGGCAGGGGGACCTATAGCAATCAGCCCCAGCATTTT. Its protein product is CASNGRGTYSNQPQHF. Full variable domain (outside the CDR3, taken from reference TRBV28 and TRBJ1-5): DVKVTQSSRYLVKRTGEKVFLECVQDMDHENMFWYRQDPGLGLRLIYFSYDVKMKEKGDIPEGYSVSREKKERFSLILESASTNQTSMYLCASNGRGTYSNQPQHFGDGTRLSIL.

V usage is TRBV14 and J usage is TRBJ2-7; TRBD2 matches at 12 bases. Unmatched junction bases numbered 7, after V lost 5 bases and J lost 5 bases. Germline loops: CDR1 SGHDN, CDR2 FVKESK. The length of the CDR3 is 15 residues. CDR3 nucleotides: TGTGCCAGCAGCGAAGGACTAGCGGGATCCCACGAGCAGTACTTC. Its translation is CASSEGLAGSHEQYF.

The CDR3 loop reads CASSEKRTGRGYTF. The CDR3 region has the DNA TGCGCCAGCAGCGAAAAAAGGACAGGGAGAGGCTACACCTTC. The J gene is TRBJ1-2, the V gene TRBV4-1, with 8 positions matching TRBD1. The CDR3 totals 14 residues. Germline CDR1 is MGHRA and CDR2 is YSYEKL. The J segment lost 8 bases and the V segment lost 5 bases, leaving 10 bases of the junction unmatched.

CDR3: CATSRGSGANVLTF. The CDR3 coding sequence is TGTGCCACCAGCAGGGGTTCAGGGGCCAACGTCCTGACTTTC. The J gene is TRBJ2-6, the V gene TRBV15, with D uncertain. The V and J ends lost 3 bases and 4 bases respectively, with 7 bases between them. The CDR3 is 14 residues long. Germline V gives CDR1 LNHNV, CDR2 YYDKDF (reference sequence).

The chain couples TRBV5-1 to TRBJ2-1; D gene uncertain. Germline V gene sequence: CDR1 SGHRS, CDR2 YFSETQ. The germline V and J ends were trimmed by 6 bases and 7 bases, with 8 bases remaining between them. This CDR3 is built from 11 residues. Here the CDR3 DNA reads TGCGCCAGCAAAACACCGAATGAGCAGTTCTTC. Its translation: CASKTPNEQFF.

The sample holds one count of this clonotype. The genes are TRBV6-5 and TRBJ2-2, with D maybe TRBD2 (5 bases). The CDR3 is made up of 15 amino acids. Trimming took 0 bases from V and 7 from J, leaving 12 bases between them. CDR1 MNHEY and CDR2 SVGAGI come from the germline V gene. CDR3 loop: CASSYSNSEGGELFF. Written as DNA, the CDR3 is TGTGCCAGCAGTTACTCGAACAGCGAGGGCGGGGAGCTGTTTTTT.

The V and J genes are TRBV4-1 and TRBJ2-7; the D is unclear. CDR3 length: 12 residues. Trimming removed 0 bases from V and 5 bases from J, with 5 bases in between. Germline V gene sequence: CDR1 MGHRA, CDR2 YSYEKL. Written as DNA, the CDR3 is TGCGCCAGCAGCCAAGATATGGACGAGCAGTACTTC. Protein: CASSQDMDEQYF.

V usage is TRBV4-2 and J usage is TRBJ2-7, with 8 bases identical to TRBD1. The CDR3 runs 13 residues. Germline V gene lookup returns CDR1 LGHNA and CDR2 YNFKEQ. After removal of 3 bases from V and 7 bases from J, the junction contained 5 bases not matched to a gene. The CDR3 reads CASSQDRAGEQYF. The CDR3 nucleotides are TGTGCCAGCAGCCAGGACAGGGCGGGTGAGCAGTACTTC.

Worth noting for this clonotype: The junction differs from germline at one of its ends, possibly a read error. This chain joins TRBV11-2 and TRBJ2-5; tentative D call: TRBD1 (6 bases). In germline, CDR1 is SGHAT, CDR2 FQNNGV. The CDR3 spans 15 residues. The CDR3 here is CASSGGHISQETQHF. DNA for the CDR3: TGTGCCAGCAGCGGGGGACATATTTCGCAAGAGACCCAGCACTTC.

The chain joins TRBV29-1 to TRBJ1-1; D possibly corresponds to TRBD1 (6 bases). CDR3 length: 13 residues. Germline V gene lookup returns CDR1 SQVTM and CDR2 ANQGSEA. V was clipped by 4 bases and J by 6 bases, with 15 bases between them. The CDR3 reads CSVASQGQAEAFF. The CDR3 DNA follows: TGCAGCGTTGCGAGTCAGGGGCAGGCTGAAGCTTTCTTT. Using reference TRBV29-1 and TRBJ1-1 for the parts outside the CDR3, the full variable domain is SAVISQKPSRDICQRGTSLTIQCQVDSQVTMMFWYRQQPGQSLTLIATANQGSEATYESGFVIDKFPISRPNLTFSTLTVSNMSPEDSSIYLCSVASQGQAEAFFGQGTRLTVV.

This sequence joins TRBV20-1 and TRBJ1-5; D gene ambiguous. Germline CDR1 is DFQATT and CDR2 is SNEGSKA (reference sequence). The CDR3 is 17 amino acids. Between the trimmed V and J ends, which lost 5 bases and 0 bases, there was a span of 20 bases. The CDR3 bases are TGCAGTGCTGACTTTGGACCCCGAGAGTATAGCAATCAGCCCCAGCATTTT. Protein sequence: CSADFGPREYSNQPQHF.

As DNA, the CDR3 is TGTGCCAGCAGTCAAAAGGAGGGGGAGATAACCGGGGAGCTGTTTTTT. Protein product: CASSQKEGEITGELFF. The J gene is TRBJ2-2, the V gene TRBV6-1; perhaps D is TRBD1 or TRBD2 (6 bases each). Trimming took off 5 bases at V and 5 bases at J, with 18 bases between the two ends. CDR1 MNHNS and CDR2 SASEGT come from the germline V gene. This CDR3 contains 16 residues.